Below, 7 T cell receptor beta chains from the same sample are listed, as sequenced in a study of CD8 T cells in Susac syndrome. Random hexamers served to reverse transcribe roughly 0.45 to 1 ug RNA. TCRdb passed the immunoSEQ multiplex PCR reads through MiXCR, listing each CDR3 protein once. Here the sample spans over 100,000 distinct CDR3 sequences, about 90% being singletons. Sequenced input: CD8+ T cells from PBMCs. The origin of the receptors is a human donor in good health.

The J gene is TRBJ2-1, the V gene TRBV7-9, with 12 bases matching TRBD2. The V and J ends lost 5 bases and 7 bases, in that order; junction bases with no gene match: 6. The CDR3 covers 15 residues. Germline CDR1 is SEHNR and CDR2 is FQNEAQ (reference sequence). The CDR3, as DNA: TGTGCCAGCAGCCGACTAGCGGGAGCGAGGAATGAGCAGTTCTTC. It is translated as CASSRLAGARNEQFF.

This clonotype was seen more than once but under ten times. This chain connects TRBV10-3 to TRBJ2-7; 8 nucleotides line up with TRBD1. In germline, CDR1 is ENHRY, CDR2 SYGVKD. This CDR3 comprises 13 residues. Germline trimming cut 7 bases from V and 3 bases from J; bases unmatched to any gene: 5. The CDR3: CAIMTGTGYEQYF. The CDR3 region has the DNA TGTGCCATCATGACCGGGACAGGCTACGAGCAGTACTTC.

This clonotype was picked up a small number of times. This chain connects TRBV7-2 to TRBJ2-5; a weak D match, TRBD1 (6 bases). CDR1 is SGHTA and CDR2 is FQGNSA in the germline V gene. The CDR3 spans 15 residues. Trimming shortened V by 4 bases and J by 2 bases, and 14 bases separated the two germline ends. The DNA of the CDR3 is TGTGCCAGCAGCTCCCAAGGGACATCGCAAGAGACCCAGTACTTC. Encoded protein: CASSSQGTSQETQYF.

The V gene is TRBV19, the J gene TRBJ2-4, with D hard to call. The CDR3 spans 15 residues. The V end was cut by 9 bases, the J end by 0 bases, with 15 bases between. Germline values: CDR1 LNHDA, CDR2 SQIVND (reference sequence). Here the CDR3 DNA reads TGTGCCAGCAGACCTTATGACGGAGCCAAAAACATTCAGTACTTC. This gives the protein CASRPYDGAKNIQYF.

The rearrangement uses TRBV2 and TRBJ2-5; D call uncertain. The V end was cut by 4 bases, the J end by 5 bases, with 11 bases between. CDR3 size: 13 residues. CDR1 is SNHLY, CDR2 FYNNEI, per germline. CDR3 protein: CASSVKLRETQYF. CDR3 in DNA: TGTGCCAGCAGTGTGAAGCTCCGGGAGACCCAGTACTTC.

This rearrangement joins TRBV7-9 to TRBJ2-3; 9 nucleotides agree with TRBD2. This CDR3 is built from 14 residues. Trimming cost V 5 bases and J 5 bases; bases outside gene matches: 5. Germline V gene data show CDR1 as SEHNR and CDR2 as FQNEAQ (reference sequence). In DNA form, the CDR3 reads TGTGCCAGCAGCGGTAGCGGGAGAGGAGATACGCAGTATTTT. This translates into CASSGSGRGDTQYF.

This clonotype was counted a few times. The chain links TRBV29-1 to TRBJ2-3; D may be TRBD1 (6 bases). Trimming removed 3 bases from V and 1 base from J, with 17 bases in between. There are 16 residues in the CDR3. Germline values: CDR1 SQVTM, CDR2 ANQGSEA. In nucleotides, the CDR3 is TGCAGCGTTGATAAGGTTCCAGGGGCGGGCACAGATACGCAGTATTTT. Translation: CSVDKVPGAGTDTQYF.